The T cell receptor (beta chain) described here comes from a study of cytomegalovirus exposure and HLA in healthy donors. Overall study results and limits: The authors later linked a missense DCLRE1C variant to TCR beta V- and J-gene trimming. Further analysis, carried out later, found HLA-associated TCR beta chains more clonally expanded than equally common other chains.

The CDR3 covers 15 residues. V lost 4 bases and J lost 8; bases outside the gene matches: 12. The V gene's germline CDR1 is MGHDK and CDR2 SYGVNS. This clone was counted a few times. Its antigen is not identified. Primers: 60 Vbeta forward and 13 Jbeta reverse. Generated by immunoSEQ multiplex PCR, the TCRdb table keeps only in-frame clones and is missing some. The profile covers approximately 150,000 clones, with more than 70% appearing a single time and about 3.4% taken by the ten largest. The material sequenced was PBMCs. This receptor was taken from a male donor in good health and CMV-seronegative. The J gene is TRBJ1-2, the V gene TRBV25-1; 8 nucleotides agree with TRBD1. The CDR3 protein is CASSANVGQGRGYTF. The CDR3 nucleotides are TGTGCCAGCAGTGCCAACGTCGGACAGGGCCGGGGCTACACCTTC.